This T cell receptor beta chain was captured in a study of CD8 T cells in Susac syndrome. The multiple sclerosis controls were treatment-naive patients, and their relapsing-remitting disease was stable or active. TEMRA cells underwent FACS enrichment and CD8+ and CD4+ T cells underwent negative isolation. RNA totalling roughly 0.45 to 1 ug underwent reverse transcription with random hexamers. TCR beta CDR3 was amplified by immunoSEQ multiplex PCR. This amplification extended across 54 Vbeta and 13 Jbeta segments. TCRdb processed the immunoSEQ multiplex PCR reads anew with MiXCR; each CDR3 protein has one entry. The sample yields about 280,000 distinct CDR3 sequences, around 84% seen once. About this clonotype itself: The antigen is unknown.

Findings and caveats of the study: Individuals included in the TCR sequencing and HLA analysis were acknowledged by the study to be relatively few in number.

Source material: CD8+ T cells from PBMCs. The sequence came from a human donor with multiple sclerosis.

The CDR3: CASSLAGVTYGYTF. CDR3 nucleotides: TGCGCCAGCAGCTTGGCAGGCGTAACCTATGGCTACACCTTC. The chain recombines TRBV5-1 with TRBJ1-2, with D unresolved. V was trimmed by 0 bases and J by 4 bases, leaving 10 bases between them. Germline CDR1 reads SGHRS; CDR2 reads YFSETQ. There are 14 residues in the CDR3.